The rows below give T cell receptor beta chains drawn from one sample of a study of control samples from healthy donors and cancer patients. Only in-frame clones appear in the TCRdb table, and some are missing; sequencing was by immunoSEQ multiplex PCR. The sample has about 160,000 clones, approximately 96% seen once. The sample comprised blood. These receptors came from a woman between 40 and 55 years old in good health. Both conserved end residues are part of each CDR3. A D gene is named only where the DNA matches it firmly. A row's size may be missing; if present it is once, few, many or a size class.

TRBD1	-	TRBV6-6	TRBJ1-1	TGTGCCAGCAGTTACCCGGGACAGCCCGTGAGGGGGGCTTTCTTT	CASSYPGQPVRGAFF
TRBD1	-	TRBV6-5	TRBJ1-2	TGTGCCAGCAGTTGGACAGGGCCCAACTATGGCTACACCTTC	CASSWTGPNYGYTF
TRBD2	-	TRBV5-1	TRBJ2-1	TGCGCCAGCAGCTTGGAGGCTAGCGGGGGGTTCTACAATGAGCAGTTCTTC	CASSLEASGGFYNEQFF
-	-	TRBV7-9	TRBJ1-4	TGTGCCAGCAGCTTCCTCCAGGGTCCTAGTGAAAAACTGTTTTTT	CASSFLQGPSEKLFF
-	-	TRBV18	TRBJ1-4	TGTGCCAGCTCACCCCGGGACACAACTAATGAAAAACTGTTTTTT	CASSPRDTTNEKLFF
TRBD1	-	TRBV28	TRBJ1-2	TGTGCCAGCAGTTTAGCCGGGACAGCTAACTATGGCTACACCTTC	CASSLAGTANYGYTF
TRBD1	-	TRBV3-1/TRBV3-2	TRBJ1-3	TGTGCCAGCAGCCATGACAGGGACTCTGGAAACACCATATATTTT	CASSHDRDSGNTIYF
TRBD2	once	TRBV4-1	TRBJ2-1	TGCGCCAGCAGGCACGGAGGGACTAACAACAATGAGCAGTTCTTC	CASRHGGTNNNEQFF
-	-	TRBV6-5	TRBJ2-3	TGTGCCAGCAGTCGCGCGGCCCTGGCGGTCGATACGCAGTATTTT	CASSRAALAVDTQYF
TRBD1	-	TRBV3-1/TRBV3-2	TRBJ1-4	TGTGCCAGCGGTTTTGGACAGGGGGGAAGAAAACTGTTTTTT	CASGFGQGGRKLFF
-	-	TRBV7-3	TRBJ2-2	TGTGCCAGCAGCTTGGGGGCGAACACCGGGGAGCTGTTTTTT	CASSLGANTGELFF
-	-	TRBV24-1	TRBJ2-1	TGTGCCACCAAGCGGGCGGAAGCATCCTACAATGAGCAGTTCTTC	CATKRAEASYNEQFF
-	-	TRBV12-3/TRBV12-4	TRBJ2-7	TGTGCCAGCAGTAAGGGGTACGAGCAGTACTTC	CASSKGYEQYF
-	-	TRBV4-3	TRBJ2-3	TGCGTCAGCAGCCGAAGGATCAGGGCAGCCGATACGCAGTATTTT	CVSSRRIRAADTQYF
-	-	TRBV9	TRBJ2-1	TGTGCCAGCAGCGCCGGGCCGACCGGAAGCAATGAGCAGTTCTTC	CASSAGPTGSNEQFF
-	-	TRBV3-1/TRBV3-2	TRBJ2-5	TGTGCCAGCAGCTTACCAGGGCGGCGAGAGACCCAGTACTTC	CASSLPGRRETQYF
-	-	TRBV19	TRBJ1-2	TGTGCCAGTAGTATTGTCAGGGAGGTACATGGCTACACCTTC	CASSIVREVHGYTF
TRBD1	-	TRBV5-1	TRBJ2-5	TGCGCCAGCAGCCGGGGACAGGGGGAGGAGACCCAGTACTTC	CASSRGQGEETQYF
-	-	TRBV29-1	TRBJ2-1	TGCAGCGTGTCCCCTGGACGTCTCTCCTACAATGAGCAGTTCTTC	CSVSPGRLSYNEQFF
-	-	TRBV20-1	TRBJ2-1	TGCAGTGCTCGACATAATGAGCAGTTCTTC	CSARHNEQFF
-	-	TRBV19	TRBJ1-2	TGTGCCAGTAGTATTGGGGGGACCGGAGAATACTATGGCTACACCTTC	CASSIGGTGEYYGYTF
-	-	TRBV7-9	TRBJ1-1	TGTGCCAGCAGCTTAACGGGGAACACTGAAGCTTTCTTT	CASSLTGNTEAFF
-	-	TRBV6-2/TRBV6-3	TRBJ1-2	TGTGCCAGCACCCCCGCAATCTACAGAATTAACTATGGCTACACCTTC	CASTPAIYRINYGYTF
TRBD2	-	TRBV10-3	TRBJ2-7	TGTGCCATCAGTGTAGTAGCGGGGGGGCCCGGGGAGCAGTACTTC	CAISVVAGGPGEQYF
-	-	TRBV4-2	TRBJ1-5	TGTGCCAGCAGCCAAGAGGCGGATCAGCCCCAGCATTTT	CASSQEADQPQHF
-	-	TRBV23-1	TRBJ1-3	TGCGCCAGCAGTCTTCGAGACAGTGGAAACACCATATATTTT	CASSLRDSGNTIYF
-	-	TRBV9	TRBJ1-6	TGTGCCAGCAGCGCAGACAAAAGGGGGAATCCCAATTCACCCCTCCACTTT	CASSADKRGNPNSPLHF
-	-	TRBV18	TRBJ1-2	TGTGCCAGCTCACCCTTCAGGGGCTCTAACTATGGCTACACCTTC	CASSPFRGSNYGYTF
-	-	TRBV5-6	TRBJ2-1	TGTGCCAGCAGTTCCTTATACAATGAGCAGTTCTTC	CASSSLYNEQFF
TRBD1	-	TRBV6-6	TRBJ1-4	TGTGCCAGCAGGCGGACCGGACAGGGGGAGGAAAAACTGTTTTTT	CASRRTGQGEEKLFF
-	-	TRBV6-1	TRBJ2-2	TGTGCCAGCAGTGAAAGGGGGGATGGCGGGGAGCTGTTTTTT	CASSERGDGGELFF
TRBD1	-	TRBV7-2	TRBJ1-5	TGTGCCAGCAGCTTAGACAGGGGGCTAAGGGATCAGCCCCAGCATTTT	CASSLDRGLRDQPQHF
-	once	TRBV12-3/TRBV12-4	TRBJ2-1	TGTGCCAGCAGTGCCACGTGGAATGAGCAGTTCTTC	CASSATWNEQFF
-	-	TRBV6-1	TRBJ2-3	TGTGCCAGCAGTGAGAGGGCAGGGCCAGATACGCAGTATTTT	CASSERAGPDTQYF
-	-	TRBV14	TRBJ2-7	TGTGCCAGCAGCCACCTCAGTAGTTCCTCATCCTACGAGCAGTACTTC	CASSHLSSSSSYEQYF
TRBD1	-	TRBV6-2/TRBV6-3	TRBJ1-5	TGTGCCAGCAGCCAGGACAGGGTCAATCAGCCCCAGCATTTT	CASSQDRVNQPQHF
TRBD2	-	TRBV6-2/TRBV6-3	TRBJ2-5	TGTGCCAGCAGTTCCCCCGGGGGGGGCCAAGAGACCCAGTACTTC	CASSSPGGGQETQYF
-	-	TRBV19	TRBJ1-5	TGTGCCACCTCGACAGGTGGGAGAAATCAGCCCCAGCATTTT	CATSTGGRNQPQHF
-	-	TRBV9	TRBJ2-7	TGTGCCAGCAGCGTTCAACCAGGGGACTCCTACGAGCAGTACTTC	CASSVQPGDSYEQYF
-	few	TRBV6-6	TRBJ1-5	TGTGCCAGCTGGGGGCTTCGCAATCAGCCCCAGCATTTT	CASWGLRNQPQHF
TRBD2	-	TRBV6-5	TRBJ2-3	TGTGCCAGCAGTCCCGGGGTAGCGGGGCGGGATACGCAGTATTTT	CASSPGVAGRDTQYF
-	-	TRBV4-3	TRBJ1-2	TGCGCCAGCAGCCAAGATCACAGCGGCGGCTACACCTTC	CASSQDHSGGYTF
-	once	TRBV5-6	TRBJ1-5	TGTGCCAGAAAGGGTCAGCCCCAGCATTTT	CARKGQPQHF
-	-	TRBV6-5	TRBJ1-4	TGTGCCAGCAGTTACCAGCGACAGCAAAATGAAAAACTGTTTTTT	CASSYQRQQNEKLFF
-	-	TRBV6-2/TRBV6-3	TRBJ1-2	TGTGCCAGCAGTTACCGACCGGGAGGAGGTGGCTACACCTTC	CASSYRPGGGGYTF
TRBD2	-	TRBV6-2/TRBV6-3	TRBJ2-3	TGTGCCAGCAGTTTCGGGTCGGGAGGCGGGAGGGCCGGCGCAGATACGCAGTATTTT	CASSFGSGGGRAGADTQYF
-	-	TRBV19	TRBJ1-5	TGTGCCAGTAGCCTCGGGGCAGCCAATCAGCCCCAGCATTTT	CASSLGAANQPQHF
-	-	TRBV6-5	TRBJ2-7	TGTGCCAGCGTTTTTTGGGGACTGACCTACGAGCAGTACTTC	CASVFWGLTYEQYF
-	-	TRBV9	TRBJ2-7	TGTGCCAGCAGCGTAGGGGTGACTAGCTCCTACGAGCAGTACTTC	CASSVGVTSSYEQYF
-	-	TRBV4-2	TRBJ1-2	TGTGCCAGCAGCCAAGCAGGGCCACGACCTAACTATGGCTACACCTTC	CASSQAGPRPNYGYTF
TRBD1	-	TRBV3-1/TRBV3-2	TRBJ1-2	TGTGCCAGCAGCCCTACCGGACAGGGCGACTATGGCTACACCTTC	CASSPTGQGDYGYTF
-	-	TRBV19	TRBJ1-5	TGTGCCAGTAGTATCAGCTTTTCGACAGTTAGCAATCAGCCCCAGCATTTT	CASSISFSTVSNQPQHF
TRBD1	-	TRBV11-2	TRBJ1-4	TGTGCCAGCAGCTCCTCCTCGACAGGGAATGAAAAACTGTTTTTT	CASSSSSTGNEKLFF
-	-	TRBV19	TRBJ1-3	TGTGCCAGCAGGGCTGGTGGAAACACCATATATTTT	CASRAGGNTIYF
-	few	TRBV3-1/TRBV3-2	TRBJ1-1	TGTGCCAGCAGCCTCCGCAGGGAGACTGAAGCTTTCTTT	CASSLRRETEAFF
TRBD1	-	TRBV5-1	TRBJ1-2	TGCGCCAGCAGCTTGGAAGACAGGGGGCTCGGTGGCTACACCTTC	CASSLEDRGLGGYTF
-	-	TRBV7-2	TRBJ2-7	TGTGCCAGCAGCGGGAGCCACTACGAGCAGTACTTC	CASSGSHYEQYF